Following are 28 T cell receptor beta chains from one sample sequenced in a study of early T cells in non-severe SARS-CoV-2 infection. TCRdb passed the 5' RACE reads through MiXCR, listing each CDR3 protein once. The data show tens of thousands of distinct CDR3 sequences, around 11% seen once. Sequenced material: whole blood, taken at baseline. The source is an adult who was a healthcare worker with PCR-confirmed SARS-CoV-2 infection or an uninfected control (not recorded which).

The CDR3 region has the DNA TGTGCCAGCAGCTTAATGGCGGGGGGAGAGACCCAGTACTTC. Translated: CASSLMAGGETQYF. The rearrangement links TRBV7-8 to TRBJ2-5, with 8 bases fitting TRBD2. V lost 2 bases, J lost 4 bases, and 3 bases stayed unmatched. The CDR3 spans 14 residues. Germline V gene sequence: CDR1 SGHVS, CDR2 FQNEAQ.

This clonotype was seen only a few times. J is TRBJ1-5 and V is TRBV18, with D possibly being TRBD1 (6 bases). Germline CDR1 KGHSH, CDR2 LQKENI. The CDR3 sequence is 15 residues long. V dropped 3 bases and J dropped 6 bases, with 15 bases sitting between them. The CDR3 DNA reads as TGTGCCAGCTCACCGGGGGGGCAGCGGGGTCAGCCCCAGCATTTT. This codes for CASSPGGQRGQPQHF.

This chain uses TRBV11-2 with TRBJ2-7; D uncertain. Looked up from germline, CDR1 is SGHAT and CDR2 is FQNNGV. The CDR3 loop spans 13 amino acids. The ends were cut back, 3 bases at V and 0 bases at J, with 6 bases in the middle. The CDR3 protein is CASSFGGSYEQYF. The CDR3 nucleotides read TGTGCCAGCAGCTTTGGCGGCTCCTACGAGCAGTACTTC.

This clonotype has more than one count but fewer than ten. CDR3 region: CASSYGTDNEQFF. Here the CDR3 DNA reads TGTGCCAGCAGTTACGGGACAGACAATGAGCAGTTCTTC. This sequence joins TRBV6-6 and TRBJ2-1; 7 bases fit TRBD1. CDR1 MNHNY and CDR2 SVGAGI come from the germline V gene (reference sequence). The ends lost 2 bases at V and 5 bases at J; junction bases unmatched: 0. The CDR3 is 13 amino acids.

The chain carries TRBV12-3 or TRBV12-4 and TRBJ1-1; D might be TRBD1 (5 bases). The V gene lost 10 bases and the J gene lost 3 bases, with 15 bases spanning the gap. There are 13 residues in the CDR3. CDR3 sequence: CATTGAGDTEAFF. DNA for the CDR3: TGTGCCACAACCGGGGCCGGGGACACTGAAGCTTTCTTT.

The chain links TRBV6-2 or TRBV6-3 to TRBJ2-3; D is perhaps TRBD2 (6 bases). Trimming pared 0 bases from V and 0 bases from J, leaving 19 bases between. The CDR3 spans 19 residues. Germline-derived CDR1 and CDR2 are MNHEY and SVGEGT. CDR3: CASSYSGHLAKLSTDTQYF. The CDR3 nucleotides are TGTGCCAGCAGTTACTCCGGTCATCTAGCGAAACTAAGCACAGATACGCAGTATTTT.

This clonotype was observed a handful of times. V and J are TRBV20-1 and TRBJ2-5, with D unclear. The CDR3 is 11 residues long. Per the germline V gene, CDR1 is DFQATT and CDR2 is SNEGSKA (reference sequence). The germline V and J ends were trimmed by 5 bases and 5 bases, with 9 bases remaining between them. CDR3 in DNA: TGCAGTGCTCCAACGTTTGAGACCCAGTACTTC. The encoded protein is CSAPTFETQYF.

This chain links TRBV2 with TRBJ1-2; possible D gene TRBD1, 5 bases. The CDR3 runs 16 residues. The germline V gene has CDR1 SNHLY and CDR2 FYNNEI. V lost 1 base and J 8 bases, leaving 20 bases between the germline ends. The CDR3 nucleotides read TGTGCCAGCAGTGAAGTCGTGGGGATTGACAGTGACGGCTACACCTTC. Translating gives CASSEVVGIDSDGYTF.

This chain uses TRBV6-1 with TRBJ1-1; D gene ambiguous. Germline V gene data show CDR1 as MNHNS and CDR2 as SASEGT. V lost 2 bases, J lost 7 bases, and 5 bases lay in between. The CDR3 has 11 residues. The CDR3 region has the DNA TGTGCCAGCAGTGAATATAATGAAGCTTTCTTT. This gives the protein CASSEYNEAFF.

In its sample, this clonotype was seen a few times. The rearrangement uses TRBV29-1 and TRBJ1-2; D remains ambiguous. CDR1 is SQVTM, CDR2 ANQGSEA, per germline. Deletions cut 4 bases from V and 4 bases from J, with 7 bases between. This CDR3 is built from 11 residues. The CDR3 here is CSVVDAYGYTF. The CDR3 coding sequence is TGCAGCGTTGTGGATGCCTATGGCTACACCTTC.

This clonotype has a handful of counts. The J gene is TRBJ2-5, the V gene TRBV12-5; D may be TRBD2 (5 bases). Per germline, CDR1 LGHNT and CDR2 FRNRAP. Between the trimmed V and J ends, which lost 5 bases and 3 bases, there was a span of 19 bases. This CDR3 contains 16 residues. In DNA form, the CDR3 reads TGTGCTAGTGGTACCTCCCGGGAAGTCGAGAAAGAGACCCAGTACTTC. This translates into CASGTSREVEKETQYF. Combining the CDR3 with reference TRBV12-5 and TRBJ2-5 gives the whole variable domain DARVTQTPRHKVTEMGQEVTMRCQPILGHNTVFWYRQTMMQGLELLAYFRNRAPLDDSGMPKDRFSAEMPDATLATLKIQPSEPRDSAVYFCASGTSREVEKETQYFGPGTRLLVL.

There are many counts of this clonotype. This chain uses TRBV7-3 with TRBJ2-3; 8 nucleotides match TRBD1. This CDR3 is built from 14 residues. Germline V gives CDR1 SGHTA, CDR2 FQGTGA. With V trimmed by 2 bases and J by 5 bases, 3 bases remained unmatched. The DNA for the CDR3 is TGTGCCAGCAGCTTATCAGGGGGCGGAGATACGCAGTATTTT. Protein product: CASSLSGGGDTQYF.

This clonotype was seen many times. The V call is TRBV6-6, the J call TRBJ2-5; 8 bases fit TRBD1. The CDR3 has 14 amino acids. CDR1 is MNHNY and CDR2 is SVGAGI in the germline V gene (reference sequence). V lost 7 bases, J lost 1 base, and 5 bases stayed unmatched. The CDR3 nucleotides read TGTGCCAGCAACCAGGGACAGGTCCAAGAGACCCAGTACTTC. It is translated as CASNQGQVQETQYF.

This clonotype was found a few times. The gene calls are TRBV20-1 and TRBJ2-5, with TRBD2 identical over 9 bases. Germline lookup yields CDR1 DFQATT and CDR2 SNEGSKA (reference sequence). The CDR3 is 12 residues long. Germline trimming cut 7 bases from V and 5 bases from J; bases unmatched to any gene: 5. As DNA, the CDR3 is TGCAGTGTTTCTGGACTAGCGGAGACCCAGTACTTC. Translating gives CSVSGLAETQYF.

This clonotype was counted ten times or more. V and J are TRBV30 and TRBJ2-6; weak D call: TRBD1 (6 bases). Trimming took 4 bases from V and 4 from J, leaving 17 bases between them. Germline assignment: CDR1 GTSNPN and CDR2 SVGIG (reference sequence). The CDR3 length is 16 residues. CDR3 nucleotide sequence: TGTGCCTGGACTGACTACAGGGTATCCGGGGCCAACGTCCTGACTTTC. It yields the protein CAWTDYRVSGANVLTF.

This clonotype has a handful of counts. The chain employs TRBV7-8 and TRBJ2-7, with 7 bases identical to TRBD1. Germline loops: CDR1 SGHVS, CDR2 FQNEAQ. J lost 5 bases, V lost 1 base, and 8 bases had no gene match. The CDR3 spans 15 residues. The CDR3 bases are TGTGCCAGCAGCTTAGATCCAGCCAGGGGGAACGAGCAGTACTTC. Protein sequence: CASSLDPARGNEQYF.

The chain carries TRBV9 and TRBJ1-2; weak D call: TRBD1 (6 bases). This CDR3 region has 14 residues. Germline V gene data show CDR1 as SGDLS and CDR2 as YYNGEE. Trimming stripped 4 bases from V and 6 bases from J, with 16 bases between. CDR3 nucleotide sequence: TGTGCCAGCAGCCCACAACAGGGTATGGATGGCTACACCTTC. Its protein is CASSPQQGMDGYTF.

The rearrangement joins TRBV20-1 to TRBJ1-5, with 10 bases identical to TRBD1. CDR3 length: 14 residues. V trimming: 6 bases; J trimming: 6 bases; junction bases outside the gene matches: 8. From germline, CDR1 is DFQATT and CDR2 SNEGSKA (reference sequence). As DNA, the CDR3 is TGCAGTGCATGGGACAGGGGACTTGGTCAGCCCCAGCATTTT. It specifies CSAWDRGLGQPQHF.

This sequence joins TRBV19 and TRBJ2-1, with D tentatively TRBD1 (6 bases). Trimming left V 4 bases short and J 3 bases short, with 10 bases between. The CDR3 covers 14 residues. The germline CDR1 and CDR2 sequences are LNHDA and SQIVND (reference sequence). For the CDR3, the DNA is TGTGCCAGTAGTACGGGACATAACTACAATGAGCAGTTCTTC. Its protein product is CASSTGHNYNEQFF.

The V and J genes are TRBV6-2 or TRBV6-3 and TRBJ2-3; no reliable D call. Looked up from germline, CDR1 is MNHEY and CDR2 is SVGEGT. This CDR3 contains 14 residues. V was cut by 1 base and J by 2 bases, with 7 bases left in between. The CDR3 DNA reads TGTGCCAGCAGTTACTACGAACCCACAGATACGCAGTATTTT. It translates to CASSYYEPTDTQYF.

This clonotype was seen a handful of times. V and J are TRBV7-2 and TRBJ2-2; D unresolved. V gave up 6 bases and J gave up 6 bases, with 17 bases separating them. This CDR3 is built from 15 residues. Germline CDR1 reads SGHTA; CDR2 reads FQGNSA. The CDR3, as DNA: TGTGCCAGCAGGAAAGAACGCTTTTGGTCCGGGGAGCTGTTTTTT. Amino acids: CASRKERFWSGELFF.

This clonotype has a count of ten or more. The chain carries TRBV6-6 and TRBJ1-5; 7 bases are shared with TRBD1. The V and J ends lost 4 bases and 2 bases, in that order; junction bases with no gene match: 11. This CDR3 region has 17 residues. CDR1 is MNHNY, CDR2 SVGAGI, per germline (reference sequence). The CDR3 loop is CASSSGGGIKGNQPQHF. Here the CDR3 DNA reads TGTGCCAGCAGTTCAGGGGGGGGTATTAAGGGCAATCAGCCCCAGCATTTT.

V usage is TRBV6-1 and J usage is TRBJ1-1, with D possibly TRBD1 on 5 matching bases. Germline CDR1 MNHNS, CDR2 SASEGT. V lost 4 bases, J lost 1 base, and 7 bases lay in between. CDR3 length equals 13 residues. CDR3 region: CASSGQRNTEAFF. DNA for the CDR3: TGTGCCAGCAGTGGACAGCGGAACACTGAAGCTTTCTTT.

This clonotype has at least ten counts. In DNA, the CDR3 is TGTGCCAGTAGTCCATTACAGGGGAGCAGGGACACTGAAGCTTTCTTT. This gives the protein CASSPLQGSRDTEAFF. The chain couples TRBV19 to TRBJ1-1; 7 nucleotides agree with TRBD1. There are 16 residues in the CDR3. With V trimmed by 5 bases and J by 3 bases, 12 bases remained unmatched. CDR1 LNHDA and CDR2 SQIVND come from the germline V gene (reference sequence).

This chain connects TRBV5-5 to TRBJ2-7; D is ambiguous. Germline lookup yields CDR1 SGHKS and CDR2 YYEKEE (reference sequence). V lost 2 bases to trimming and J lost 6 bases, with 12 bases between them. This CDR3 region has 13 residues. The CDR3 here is CASSLMGGGEQYF. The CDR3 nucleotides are TGTGCCAGCAGCTTAATGGGCGGTGGCGAGCAGTACTTC.

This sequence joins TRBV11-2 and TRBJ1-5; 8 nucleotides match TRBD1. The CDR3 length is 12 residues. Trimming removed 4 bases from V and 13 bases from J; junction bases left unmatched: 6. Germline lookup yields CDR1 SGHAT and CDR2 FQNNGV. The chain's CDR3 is CASSSDRGPQHF. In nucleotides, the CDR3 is TGTGCCAGCAGCTCCGACAGGGGACCTCAGCATTTT.

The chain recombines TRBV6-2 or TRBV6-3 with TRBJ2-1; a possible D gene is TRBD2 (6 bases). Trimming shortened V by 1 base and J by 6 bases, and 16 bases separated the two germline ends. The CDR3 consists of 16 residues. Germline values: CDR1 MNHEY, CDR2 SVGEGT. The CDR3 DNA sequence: TGTGCCAGCAGTTACTTTGGGACCAGCGGGTCCAATGAGCAGTTCTTC. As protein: CASSYFGTSGSNEQFF.

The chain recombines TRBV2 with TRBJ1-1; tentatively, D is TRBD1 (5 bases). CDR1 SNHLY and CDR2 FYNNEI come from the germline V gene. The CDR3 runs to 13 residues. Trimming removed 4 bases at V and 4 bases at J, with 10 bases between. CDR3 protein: CASSGQGGTEAFF. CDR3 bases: TGTGCCAGCAGTGGGCAGGGCGGCACTGAAGCTTTCTTT.